Listed below are T cell receptor beta chains from one sample, sequenced in a study of CD8 T cells in ankylosing spondylitis. TCRdb independently ran MiXCR on the 5' RACE reads; one entry per CDR3 protein. Counted here are 30,000 to 45,000 distinct CDR3 sequences, about 6% occurring once; the ten biggest clones make up approximately 12%. The sequencing sample was made of blood, either unsorted or a sorted T cell fraction (not recorded which). Every receptor here comes from a male donor with ankylosing spondylitis or in good health (not recorded which). Both conserved end residues are part of each CDR3. The D gene is left open where the match is weak. Rows may omit the clone size; those that give it use once, few, many or a size class.

v_gene	d_gene	j_gene	len	abundance	CDR3nt	CDR3aa
TRBV5-1	TRBD2	TRBJ2-3	16	many	TGCGCCAGCAGGATCCAAGTCCGGGGGGGACGGGGTACGCAGTATTTT	CASRIQVRGGRGTQYF
TRBV7-9	-	TRBJ1-1	14	many	TGTGCCAGCAGACAAACAGAGTTCTACACTGAAGCTTTCTTT	CASRQTEFYTEAFF
TRBV6-1	-	TRBJ2-7	14	many	TGTGCCAGCAAACCCTCCCTAGGCTCCTACGAGCAGTACTTC	CASKPSLGSYEQYF
TRBV9	-	TRBJ1-1	15	medium-sized	TGTGCCAGCAGCGCAACACAGGGCTCGAACACTGAAGCTTTCTTT	CASSATQGSNTEAFF
TRBV4-2	-	TRBJ1-1	15	many	TGTGCCAGCAGCCAAGGGGGGGGTAGGGGCACTGAAGCTTTCTTT	CASSQGGGRGTEAFF
TRBV2	-	TRBJ2-1	15	many	TGTGCCAGCAGTGAGGGGGTTTTAGTTAGGAATGAGCAGTTCTTC	CASSEGVLVRNEQFF
TRBV5-1	TRBD1	TRBJ2-3	15	many	TGCGCCAGCCGTTCGACAGGGGTGGGCACAGATACGCAGTATTTT	CASRSTGVGTDTQYF
TRBV5-4	-	TRBJ1-1	14	-	TGTGCCAGCAGCTTGGGGGAGATGAACACTGAAGCTTTCTTT	CASSLGEMNTEAFF
TRBV10-3	-	TRBJ2-1	15	medium-sized	TGTGCCATCAGTGAGCGGGCGAGCTCCTACAATGAGCAGTTCTTC	CAISERASSYNEQFF
TRBV6-5	TRBD1	TRBJ1-6	15	many	TGTGCCAGCAGTTACCACGACAGGGAGAATTCACCCCTCCACTTT	CASSYHDRENSPLHF
TRBV27	TRBD1	TRBJ2-7	14	many	TGTGCCAGCCAAACGACAGGGAGCTCCTACGAGCAGTACTTC	CASQTTGSSYEQYF
TRBV29-1	-	TRBJ2-6	16	few	TGCAGCGTTTTAAGTCCGATTGTCTCTGGGGCCAACGTCCTGACTTTC	CSVLSPIVSGANVLTF
TRBV29-1	-	TRBJ2-7	12	few	TGCAGCGTTGAAGATGGCACCTACGAGCAGTACTTC	CSVEDGTYEQYF
TRBV5-1	-	TRBJ2-3	15	many	TGCGCCAGCAGCCGAAGAGGGGGGGGCACAGATACGCAGTATTTT	CASSRRGGGTDTQYF
TRBV18	TRBD1	TRBJ1-3	15	-	TGTGCCAGCTCACCGCGACAGGGAACTGGAAACACCATATATTTT	CASSPRQGTGNTIYF
TRBV6-5	-	TRBJ1-6	15	many	TGTGCCAGCAGTTACTCAGCAGGCAGGGGTTCACCCCTCCACTTT	CASSYSAGRGSPLHF
TRBV20-1	TRBD2	TRBJ2-5	16	many	TGCAGTGCGAGGACTAGCGGGGGCCCCGTGTGGGAGACCCAGTACTTC	CSARTSGGPVWETQYF
TRBV5-1	-	TRBJ1-2	13	many	TGCGCCAGCAGCTTTGGGGACCTCTATGGCTACACCTTC	CASSFGDLYGYTF
TRBV10-3	-	TRBJ2-5	17	many	TGTGCCATCAGTGAGTCCCCCACGGCAGGCCTCCAAGAGACCCAGTACTTC	CAISESPTAGLQETQYF
TRBV5-1	-	TRBJ2-5	16	many	TGCGCCAGCAGCTTGGCCAACTCCAATATCGGAGAGACCCAGTACTTC	CASSLANSNIGETQYF
TRBV4-2	TRBD2	TRBJ2-2	16	many	TGTGCCAGCAGCCAGGGGACTAGAGCGAACACCGGGGAGCTGTTTTTT	CASSQGTRANTGELFF
TRBV11-3	TRBD1	TRBJ1-1	13	many	TGTGCCAGCAGCCCCGGCAGGGGGGCCGAAGCTTTCTTT	CASSPGRGAEAFF